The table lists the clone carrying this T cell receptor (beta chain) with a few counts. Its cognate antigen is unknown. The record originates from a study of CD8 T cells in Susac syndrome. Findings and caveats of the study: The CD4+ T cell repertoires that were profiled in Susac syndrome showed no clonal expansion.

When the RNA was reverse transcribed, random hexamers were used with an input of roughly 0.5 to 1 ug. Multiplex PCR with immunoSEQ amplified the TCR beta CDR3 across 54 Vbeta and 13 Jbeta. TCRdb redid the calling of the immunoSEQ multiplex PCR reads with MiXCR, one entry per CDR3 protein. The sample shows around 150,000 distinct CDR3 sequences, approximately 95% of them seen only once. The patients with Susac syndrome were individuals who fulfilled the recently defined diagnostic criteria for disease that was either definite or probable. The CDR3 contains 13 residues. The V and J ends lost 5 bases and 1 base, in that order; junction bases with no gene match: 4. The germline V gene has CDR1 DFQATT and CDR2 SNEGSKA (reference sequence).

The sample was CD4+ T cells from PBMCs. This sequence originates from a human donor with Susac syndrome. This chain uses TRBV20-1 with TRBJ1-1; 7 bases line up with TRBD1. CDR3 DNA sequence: TGCAGTGCTCGCCGACAGGGGAACACTGAAGCTTTCTTT. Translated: CSARRQGNTEAFF.